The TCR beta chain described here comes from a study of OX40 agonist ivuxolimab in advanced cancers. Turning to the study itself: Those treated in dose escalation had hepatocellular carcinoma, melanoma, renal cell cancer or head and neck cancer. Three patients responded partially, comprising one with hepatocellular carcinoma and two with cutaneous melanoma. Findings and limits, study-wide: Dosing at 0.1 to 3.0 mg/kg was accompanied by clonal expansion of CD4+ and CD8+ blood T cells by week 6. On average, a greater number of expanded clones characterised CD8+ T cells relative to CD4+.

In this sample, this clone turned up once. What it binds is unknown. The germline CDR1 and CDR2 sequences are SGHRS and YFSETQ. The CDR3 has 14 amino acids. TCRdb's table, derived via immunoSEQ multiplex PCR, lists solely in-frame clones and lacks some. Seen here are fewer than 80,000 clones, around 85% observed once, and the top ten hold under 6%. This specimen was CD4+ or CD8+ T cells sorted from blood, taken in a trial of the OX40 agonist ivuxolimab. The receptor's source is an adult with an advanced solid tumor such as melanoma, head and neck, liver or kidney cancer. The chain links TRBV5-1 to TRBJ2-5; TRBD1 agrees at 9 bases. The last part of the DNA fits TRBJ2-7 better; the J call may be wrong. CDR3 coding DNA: TGCGCCAGCAGCCTCTCGACAGGGGGTGGCGAGCAGTACTTC. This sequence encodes CASSLSTGGGEQYF.